The 10 T cell receptor beta chains listed next were all sequenced from one sample in a study of T cell changes during pregnancy in multiple sclerosis. Data came from immunoSEQ multiplex PCR; TCRdb stores just in-frame clones and leaves some out. The profile shows roughly 32,000 clones, about 92% of them singletons. The specimen was CD4+ T cells from peripheral blood mononuclear cells, collected in the second trimester of pregnancy. These receptors were taken from a female donor with multiple sclerosis, enrolled in a pregnancy study.

V is TRBV11-3 and J is TRBJ1-5; 7 bases line up with TRBD1. This CDR3 has 16 amino acids. After removal of 4 bases from V and 6 bases from J, the junction contained 12 bases not matched to a gene. CDR1 is SGHNT and CDR2 is YENEEA in the germline V gene. The CDR3 here is CASSSDRVGFRQPQHF. The CDR3 DNA follows: TGTGCCAGCAGCTCTGACAGGGTTGGTTTTCGTCAGCCCCAGCATTTT.

This rearrangement joins TRBV15 to TRBJ1-2, with TRBD1 matching over 10 bases. Losses at the gene ends were 3 bases for V and 6 bases for J; bases not matched to a gene: 10. This CDR3 region has 16 residues. CDR1 and CDR2 (germline): LNHNV, YYDKDF (reference sequence). CDR3 sequence (DNA): TGTGCCACCAGCAGGACCGGACAGGGGGGGATGGATGGCTACACCTTC. Its translation: CATSRTGQGGMDGYTF. Based on the CDR3 plus reference TRBV15 and TRBJ1-2, the full variable domain is DAMVIQNPRYQVTQFGKPVTLSCSQTLNHNVMYWYQQKSSQAPKLLFHYYDKDFNNEADTPDNFQSRRPNTSFCFLDIRSPGLGDTAMYLCATSRTGQGGMDGYTFGSGTRLTVV.

The chain has TRBV5-1 and TRBJ2-3; D is possibly TRBD2 (5 bases). This CDR3 comprises 18 residues. Trimming left V 4 bases short and J 0 bases short, with 21 bases between. Germline CDR1 SGHRS, CDR2 YFSETQ. The CDR3 DNA is TGCGCCAGCAGCGGAGCTTTGAAGGCGGGTAGTAGCACAGATACGCAGTATTTT. This sequence encodes CASSGALKAGSSTDTQYF.

V and J are TRBV7-2 and TRBJ1-2, with 10 nucleotides matching TRBD1. V lost 5 bases, J lost 1 base, and 7 bases stayed unmatched. CDR1 and CDR2 (germline): SGHTA, FQGNSA. The CDR3 consists of 16 residues. CDR3 loop: CASSRQGARINYGYTF. The CDR3 region has the DNA TGTGCCAGCAGCCGACAGGGGGCAAGAATTAACTATGGCTACACCTTC. Supplemented by reference TRBV7-2 and TRBJ1-2, the full variable domain reads GAGVSQSPSNKVTEKGKDVELRCDPISGHTALYWYRQSLGQGLEFLIYFQGNSAPDKSGLPSDRFSAERTGGSVSTLTIQRTQQEDSAVYLCASSRQGARINYGYTFGSGTRLTVV.

This clone was seen a single time. J is TRBJ1-1 and V is TRBV9; TRBD1 matches 9 bases. V trimming: 4 bases; J trimming: 9 bases; junction bases outside the gene matches: 4. Per germline, CDR1 SGDLS and CDR2 YYNGEE. The CDR3 sequence is 12 residues long. CDR3 nucleotide sequence: TGTGCCAGCAGCACCGGGACAGGGCAAGCTTTCTTT. This encodes CASSTGTGQAFF.

The J gene is TRBJ2-1, the V gene TRBV9, with D unresolved. Germline-derived CDR1 and CDR2 are SGDLS and YYNGEE. V lost 4 bases and J lost 1, with 18 bases in between. CDR3 size: 17 residues. The CDR3 DNA reads TGTGCCAGCAGCCCCAGAGGTCAGCAGTCGTCCTACAATGAGCAGTTCTTC. Translated: CASSPRGQQSSYNEQFF.

The J gene is TRBJ1-1, the V gene TRBV28; TRBD1 agrees at 7 bases. Germline-derived CDR1 and CDR2 are MDHEN and SYDVKM. Trimming cost V 6 bases and J 2 bases; bases outside gene matches: 9. This CDR3 region has 15 residues. For the CDR3, the DNA is TGTGCCAGCAGCCCAACCGGGACAGCTAACACTGAAGCTTTCTTT. It specifies CASSPTGTANTEAFF.

J is TRBJ2-7 and V is TRBV28; D may be TRBD1 (6 bases). CDR1 MDHEN and CDR2 SYDVKM come from the germline V gene. The CDR3 has 12 amino acids. V was shortened by 4 bases and J by 8 bases, with 12 bases between the two germline ends. CDR3 sequence (DNA): TGTGCCAGCAGTTGGGGCAGGGGTCAGCAGTACTTC. This translates into CASSWGRGQQYF.

The rearrangement joins TRBV5-1 to TRBJ2-1; the match to TRBD1 covers 8 bases. V trimming: 4 bases; J trimming: 0 bases; junction bases outside the gene matches: 6. CDR1 and CDR2 (germline): SGHRS, YFSETQ. CDR3 length: 16 amino acids. CDR3 sequence (DNA): TGCGCCAGCAGCCTACGACAGGGGAGCTCCTACAATGAGCAGTTCTTC. Protein sequence: CASSLRQGSSYNEQFF.

V gene TRBV5-6 combines with J gene TRBJ1-1; D is uncertain. This CDR3 comprises 14 residues. Trimming removed 1 base at V and 5 bases at J, with 12 bases between. Per the germline V gene, CDR1 is SGHDT and CDR2 is YYEEEE. The CDR3 spells CASSLSGSGTEAFF. Written as DNA, the CDR3 is TGTGCCAGCAGCTTGTCGGGTTCCGGGACTGAAGCTTTCTTT.